A selection of T cell receptor beta chains follows, all from one sample in a study of blood T cell repertoires in COVID-19. Profiling relied on immunoSEQ multiplex PCR, and the TCRdb table lists in-frame clones only, not all of them. The table lists nearly 65,000 clones, about 80% of them singletons. Sequenced sample: peripheral blood. These TCRs come from a human donor in a cohort sampled during active COVID-19. CDR3s include the opening cysteine and the closing phenylalanine or tryptophan. The D gene is left open where the match is weak. Only part of the rows carry a size: once, few, many, or a class if the clone is expanded.

j_call d_call clone_size v_call cdr3_nt cdr3_aa
TRBJ2-7 TRBD2 - TRBV5-6 TGTGCCAGCAGCCCCCTTAGCGGGCCCACCTACGAGCAGTACTTC CASSPLSGPTYEQYF
TRBJ1-4 - - TRBV11-2 TGTGCCAGCAGCTTAGGTTACCAGGGAGGAAATGAAAAACTGTTTTTT CASSLGYQGGNEKLFF
TRBJ2-1 - - TRBV7-2 TGTGCCAGCAGCTTAGCAGCAGGTTGGAATGAGCAGTTCTTC CASSLAAGWNEQFF
TRBJ2-2 - - TRBV27 TGTGCCAGCAGTTTATGGGGGGTGGGCACCGGGGAGCTGTTTTTT CASSLWGVGTGELFF
TRBJ2-5 - once TRBV30 TGTGCCTGGAGTGGTGTCCTAGGGACCCAGTACTTC CAWSGVLGTQYF
TRBJ2-2 TRBD2 - TRBV18 TGTGCCAGCTCACCTCTACTAGCGGGAGAGGGAACCGGGGAGCTGTTTTTT CASSPLLAGEGTGELFF
TRBJ2-3 - - TRBV18 TGTGCCAGCTCACCAATCGGAGAATCCAAAAACACAGATACGCAGTATTTT CASSPIGESKNTDTQYF
TRBJ1-2 - - TRBV27 TGTGCCAGCGGGGGGACCAAAACCCTGATTGGAGAAGTAGGCTATGGCTACACCTTC CASGGTKTLIGEVGYGYTF
TRBJ2-5 TRBD2 - TRBV28 TGTGCCAGCAGTCCCGGGGAGGGTACCCAAGAGACCCAGTACTTC CASSPGEGTQETQYF
TRBJ2-1 - - TRBV6-5 TGTGCCAGCAGTTACCGGGGAGACGGGAATGAGCAGTTCTTC CASSYRGDGNEQFF
TRBJ2-1 TRBD2 - TRBV29-1 TGCAGCGTTGAGGCTAGCGGGAGTCTTTACCTGGACAATGAGCAGTTCTTC CSVEASGSLYLDNEQFF
TRBJ1-5 - - TRBV19 TGTGCCACAAAGAGTGGCGGTCAGCCCCAGCATTTT CATKSGGQPQHF
TRBJ1-1 - - TRBV3-1/TRBV3-2 TGTGCCAGCAGCCACGCCAGCACAGGTAACACTGAAGCTTTCTTT CASSHASTGNTEAFF
TRBJ1-4 - - TRBV19 TGTGCCAGTAGTATGCGCACTCAGGGCTCGAATGAAAAACTGTTTTTT CASSMRTQGSNEKLFF
TRBJ1-6 TRBD1 - TRBV30 TGTGCCTGGGGTGGGACAGGAGGTTCACCCCTCCACTTT CAWGGTGGSPLHF
TRBJ2-3 - - TRBV5-4 TGTGCCAGCAGCTTGGCCGGCACAGATACGCAGTATTTT CASSLAGTDTQYF
TRBJ1-5 TRBD1 - TRBV19 TGTGCCAGTAGTGCGAGGACAGGAGCTTATAGCAATCAGCCCCAGCATTTT CASSARTGAYSNQPQHF
TRBJ1-5 - medium-sized TRBV7-9 TGTGCCAGCAGCTTAGCAGGGGCGGTCAATCAGCCCCAGCATTTT CASSLAGAVNQPQHF
TRBJ1-1 - - TRBV5-1 TGCGCCAGCAGCACCCAAACAGGTAACACTGAAGCTTTCTTT CASSTQTGNTEAFF
TRBJ2-3 - once TRBV9 TGTGCCAGCAGCGTAGGAAGTAGGCGGCAAGATACGCAGTATTTT CASSVGSRRQDTQYF
TRBJ2-7 TRBD1 once TRBV4-3 TGCGCCAGCAGCCAAGATAGCGGACAGGGAGTTCACGAGCAGTACTTC CASSQDSGQGVHEQYF
TRBJ2-3 TRBD1 - TRBV6-5 TGTGCCAGCAGTTACAGGGGGCGCTTGACAGATACGCAGTATTTT CASSYRGRLTDTQYF
TRBJ2-2 TRBD1 - TRBV11-3 TGTGCCAGCAGCTTAGCATCAGGGGGCGACACCGGGGAGCTGTTTTTT CASSLASGGDTGELFF
TRBJ1-4 - - TRBV5-6 TGTGCCAGCAGCTTAGGGGACTCAAATGAAAAACTGTTTTTT CASSLGDSNEKLFF
TRBJ2-7 - - TRBV4-1 TGCGCCAGCAGCCCTGACAGATACGAGCAGTACTTC CASSPDRYEQYF
TRBJ2-5 - - TRBV7-9 TGTGCCAGCAGCTTAGACCAGGCAGACGAAGAGACCCAGTACTTC CASSLDQADEETQYF
TRBJ1-3 TRBD1 - TRBV3-1/TRBV3-2 TGTGCCAGCAGCCAACATACCGGGACAGGGGCCCTTTTT CASSQHTGTGALF
TRBJ1-4 - - TRBV19 TGTGCCAGTAGGGGGACACTCGAAAAACTGTTTTTT CASRGTLEKLFF
TRBJ1-3 - - TRBV5-1 TGCGCCAGCAGCTTGGCTATTACCGGGAACTCTGGAAACACCATATATTTT CASSLAITGNSGNTIYF
TRBJ2-1 - - TRBV5-1 TGCGCCAGCAGCCTAAACGATGAGCAGTTCTTC CASSLNDEQFF
TRBJ2-5 TRBD1 - TRBV5-1 TGCGCCAGCAGCTGGGACAGGGTGAAAGAGACCCAGTACTTC CASSWDRVKETQYF
TRBJ2-2 TRBD1 - TRBV7-8 TGTGCCAGCAGCATAGGGACAGGGAGAAGCACCGGGGAGCTGTTTTTT CASSIGTGRSTGELFF
TRBJ2-7 TRBD2 - TRBV27 TGTGCCAGCAGTTCGACGTCTAGCGGTCCATCCTACGAGCAGTACTTC CASSSTSSGPSYEQYF
TRBJ2-5 - - TRBV3-1/TRBV3-2 TGTGCCAGCAGCCGACCAGAAGGGGGAAGCCGGTACCAAGAGACCCAGTACTTC CASSRPEGGSRYQETQYF
TRBJ2-7 - - TRBV1 TGCACCAGTAGCCAAGGGGACATTTCCTACGAGCAGTACTTC CTSSQGDISYEQYF
TRBJ2-7 TRBD2 - TRBV5-3 TGTGCCAGAAGCTTGTCCGGGGGAGGGTTCTTAAGGTACGAGCAGTACTTC CARSLSGGGFLRYEQYF
TRBJ2-1 - few TRBV6-1 TGTGCCAGCAGTGAGCAGAGCGGCTCCTACAATGAGCAGTTCTTC CASSEQSGSYNEQFF
TRBJ2-4 TRBD1 - TRBV28 TGTGCCAGCATTAGAACCTCCCCCATACTCGTCCAGGGACAGGTGGGGGCCAAAAACATTCAGTACTTC CASIRTSPILVQGQVGAKNIQYF
TRBJ1-1 - - TRBV5-4 TGTGCCAGCAGCTTCGGGAGCATGACTGAAGCTTTCTTT CASSFGSMTEAFF
TRBJ2-7 TRBD2 few TRBV27 TGTGCCAGCAGTCTGGGACTAGCCTACGAGCAGTACTTC CASSLGLAYEQYF
TRBJ2-1 TRBD2 few TRBV4-3 TGCGCCAGCAGCCAAGATAGACTAGCGGGGGGGCCTTGGAATGAGCAGTTCTTC CASSQDRLAGGPWNEQFF
TRBJ1-2 - - TRBV19 TGTGCCAGTAGTATACCCTCCTTACTCTATGGCTACACCTTC CASSIPSLLYGYTF